Shown below are 22 T cell receptor beta chains from a single sample sequenced in a study of cytomegalovirus exposure and HLA in healthy donors. Both 60 Vbeta primers and 13 Jbeta primers went into the PCR. Generated by immunoSEQ multiplex PCR, the TCRdb table keeps only in-frame clones and is missing some. In total, the table holds 65,000 to 95,000 clones. The sample was PBMCs. The receptors shown here come from a man aged 25 to 45 in good health and CMV-seronegative.

The rearrangement joins TRBV11-3 to TRBJ2-5; tentative D call: TRBD2 (6 bases). Germline lookup yields CDR1 SGHNT and CDR2 YENEEA. The CDR3 loop spans 14 amino acids. V was cut by 8 bases and J by 0 bases, with 13 bases left in between. CDR3 amino acids: CASAKGGDQETQYF. In nucleotides, the CDR3 is TGTGCCAGCGCTAAGGGCGGGGACCAAGAGACCCAGTACTTC. Full variable domain (outside the CDR3, taken from reference TRBV11-3 and TRBJ2-5): EAGVVQSPRYKIIEKKQPVAFWCNPISGHNTLYWYLQNLGQGPELLIRYENEEAVDDSQLPKDRFSAERLKGVDSTLKIQPAELGDSAVYLCASAKGGDQETQYFGPGTRLLVL.

This chain joins TRBV11-3 and TRBJ2-2; D perhaps matches TRBD2 (5 bases). Trimming took 4 bases from V and 8 from J, leaving 11 bases between them. CDR1 and CDR2 from the germline V gene are SGHNT and YENEEA. CDR3 length: 13 residues. CDR3 residues: CASSSLTGGELFF. CDR3 nucleotides: TGTGCCAGCAGCTCCCTTACGGGAGGGGAGCTGTTTTTT.

The chain employs TRBV7-9 and TRBJ1-5; D is possibly TRBD1 (5 bases). V gave up 6 bases and J gave up 6 bases, with 12 bases separating them. Per germline, CDR1 SEHNR and CDR2 FQNEAQ (reference sequence). This CDR3 has 13 residues. The CDR3 reads CASSLRRGQPQHF. CDR3 nucleotide sequence: TGTGCCAGCAGTCTCCGGAGGGGTCAGCCCCAGCATTTT.

V usage is TRBV6-5 and J usage is TRBJ2-6; D is ambiguous. CDR1 and CDR2 from the germline V gene are MNHEY and SVGAGI. V was clipped by 2 bases and J by 3 bases, with 8 bases between them. The CDR3 is made up of 15 amino acids. CDR3 in amino acids: CASSYRFRGANVLTF. The CDR3 DNA reads TGTGCCAGCAGTTACCGGTTTCGTGGGGCCAACGTCCTGACTTTC.

Written as DNA, the CDR3 is TGCAGCGCGGCACCTACAGCCTCTGGAAACACCATATATTTT. This gives the protein CSAAPTASGNTIYF. The chain has TRBV29-1 and TRBJ1-3; no clear D gene. The CDR3 length is 14 residues. Per germline, CDR1 SQVTM and CDR2 ANQGSEA. V shed 7 bases and J shed 0 bases, with 13 bases lying between them.

The V and J genes are TRBV27 and TRBJ1-1; unclear D gene. This CDR3 comprises 14 residues. From germline, CDR1 is MNHEY and CDR2 SMNVEV (reference sequence). Trimming cost V 3 bases and J 4 bases, with 12 bases left between them. CDR3 bases: TGTGCCAGCAGTTTTGTGGGCGGGCCCACTGAAGCTTTCTTT. The encoded protein is CASSFVGGPTEAFF.

CDR3 sequence: CASSPRDSFLSGYTF. The CDR3 bases are TGTGCCAGCTCACCTCGGGACAGCTTTTTGAGTGGCTACACCTTC. V usage is TRBV18 and J usage is TRBJ1-2; 7 bases match TRBD1. The germline CDR1 and CDR2 sequences are KGHSH and LQKENI. The CDR3 totals 15 residues. J gave up 7 bases and V 3 bases, and 11 bases lay outside the gene matches.

V is TRBV6-1 and J is TRBJ1-2; D possibly corresponds to TRBD1 (5 bases). The CDR3 runs to 13 residues. Germline V gene sequence: CDR1 MNHNS, CDR2 SASEGT. The germline V and J ends were trimmed by 3 bases and 3 bases, with 8 bases remaining between them. The CDR3, as DNA: TGTGCCAGCAGTGAGCCGGGGGACTATGGCTACACCTTC. Translated, it gives CASSEPGDYGYTF.

V usage is TRBV7-8 and J usage is TRBJ2-7; D is possibly TRBD2 (5 bases). V lost 5 bases, J lost 4 bases, and 15 bases lay in between. Germline V gene lookup returns CDR1 SGHVS and CDR2 FQNEAQ. The CDR3 length is 14 residues. CDR3: CASSARTGLYEQYF. The CDR3 DNA is TGTGCCAGCAGCGCCAGGACGGGGTTGTACGAGCAGTACTTC.

The genes are TRBV7-2 and TRBJ2-5; weak D call: TRBD2 (5 bases). Germline values: CDR1 SGHTA, CDR2 FQGNSA. V lost 6 bases, J lost 7 bases, and 12 bases lay in between. This CDR3 is 12 amino acids long. CDR3 nucleotides: TGTGCCAGCAGGGTGGCCGAGGGGACCCAGTACTTC. This encodes CASRVAEGTQYF.

The chain is built from TRBV5-4 and TRBJ1-3; a weak D match, TRBD1 (6 bases). The CDR3 has 16 residues. V was pared by 4 bases and J by 0 bases, with 14 bases between. Per germline, CDR1 SGHNT and CDR2 YYREEE (reference sequence). CDR3 DNA: TGTGCCAGCAGCATACGGGACATCACCTCTGGAAACACCATATATTTT. Its protein is CASSIRDITSGNTIYF. The full variable domain, completed using reference TRBV5-4 and TRBJ1-3, is ETGVTQSPTHLIKTRGQQVTLRCSSQSGHNTVSWYQQALGQGPQFIFQYYREEENGRGNFPPRFSGLQFPNYSSELNVNALELDDSALYLCASSIRDITSGNTIYFGEGSWLTVV.

CDR3 nucleotide sequence: TGTGCCAGCTTAGGGACAGTCAATCAGCCCCAGCATTTT. Amino acids: CASLGTVNQPQHF. The genes are TRBV18 and TRBJ1-5, with 7 bases matching TRBD1. From germline, CDR1 is KGHSH and CDR2 LQKENI. The ends lost 7 bases at V and 3 bases at J; junction bases unmatched: 3. The CDR3 has 13 residues.

V gene TRBV11-2 combines with J gene TRBJ2-7; 7 nucleotides match TRBD2. With V trimmed by 5 bases and J by 6 bases, 10 bases remained unmatched. The CDR3 runs to 14 residues. The V gene's germline CDR1 is SGHAT and CDR2 FQNNGV. CDR3 nucleotides: TGTGCCAGCAGCCTCCCAGCGGGACCTCGCGAGCAGTACTTC. Translating it yields CASSLPAGPREQYF.

This chain's CDR3 is CASSYSGTGRLLYGYTF. Here the CDR3 DNA reads TGTGCCAGCAGCTACTCCGGGACAGGACGACTTCTCTATGGCTACACCTTC. The chain uses TRBV7-9 and TRBJ1-2, with 8 bases identical to TRBD1. Trimming cost V 4 bases and J 4 bases; bases outside gene matches: 14. This CDR3 is built from 17 residues. Germline CDR1 and CDR2: SEHNR and FQNEAQ (reference sequence).

V and J are TRBV18 and TRBJ2-3; 11 nucleotides match TRBD1. CDR3 size: 16 residues. V dropped 3 bases and J dropped 0; count of bases not matched to a gene: 2. The germline V gene encodes CDR1 KGHSH and CDR2 LQKENI. DNA for the CDR3: TGTGCCAGCTCACCTAGGGACAGGGGGAGCACAGATACGCAGTATTTT. Its protein is CASSPRDRGSTDTQYF.

The rearrangement links TRBV2 to TRBJ2-7; TRBD2 matches at 14 bases. Germline-derived CDR1 and CDR2 are SNHLY and FYNNEI. V was pared by 4 bases and J by 1 base, with 3 bases of the junction left unmatched. The length of the CDR3 is 16 residues. The CDR3 nucleotides read TGTGCCAGCAGTGGACTAGCGGGAGGGTCGTCCTACGAGCAGTACTTC. Translated: CASSGLAGGSSYEQYF.

V and J are TRBV4-3 and TRBJ2-3; a weak D match, TRBD1 (6 bases). The CDR3 sequence is 15 residues long. Trimming stripped 0 bases from V and 4 bases from J, with 11 bases between. The germline gives CDR1 LGHNA, CDR2 YSLEER. CDR3 DNA sequence: TGCGCCAGCAGCCAAGATCAAACAGGGCCAGATACGCAGTATTTT. The encoded protein is CASSQDQTGPDTQYF.

The chain couples TRBV5-8 to TRBJ2-7; 10 nucleotides align to TRBD1. Trimming at V came to 2 bases and at J to 5 bases, leaving 7 bases not matched to a gene. Per germline, CDR1 SGHTS and CDR2 YDEGEE. CDR3 length: 15 residues. DNA of the CDR3: TGTGCCAGCAGCTTCACCGGGACAGGGGTCCACGAGCAGTACTTC. Translated: CASSFTGTGVHEQYF.

V is TRBV14 and J is TRBJ2-7; D perhaps matches TRBD1 (5 bases). Trimming removed 5 bases from V and 3 bases from J, with 11 bases in between. The CDR3 extends over 13 amino acids. Looked up from germline, CDR1 is SGHDN and CDR2 is FVKESK. The CDR3 region has the DNA TGTGCCAGCAGCTACTCCAGGGACTACGAGCAGTACTTC. It codes for CASSYSRDYEQYF.

The rearrangement links TRBV2 to TRBJ1-1; D might be TRBD1 (6 bases). CDR1 is SNHLY and CDR2 is FYNNEI in the germline V gene. This CDR3 is built from 14 residues. The ends were cut back, 3 bases at V and 7 bases at J, with 15 bases in the middle. CDR3 DNA sequence: TGTGCCAGCAGTGAGCTTAACGGGGGGCTTGAAGCTTTCTTT. Translating it yields CASSELNGGLEAFF.

The J gene is TRBJ2-1, the V gene TRBV5-5; TRBD2 agrees at 13 bases. J lost 8 bases, V lost 4 bases, and 9 bases had no gene match. The CDR3 runs to 16 residues. Per germline, CDR1 SGHKS and CDR2 YYEKEE (reference sequence). This CDR3 is CASSMGTSGIVDEQFF. DNA for the CDR3: TGTGCCAGCAGCATGGGGACTAGCGGGATAGTCGATGAGCAGTTCTTC.

The rearrangement links TRBV5-1 to TRBJ2-4; a weak D match, TRBD2 (5 bases). The V and J ends lost 4 bases and 2 bases respectively, with 10 bases between them. The germline V gene encodes CDR1 SGHRS and CDR2 YFSETQ. The CDR3 has 14 amino acids. The CDR3 spells CASSPGIPKNIQYF. CDR3 nucleotide sequence: TGCGCCAGCAGCCCGGGGATTCCCAAAAACATTCAGTACTTC.